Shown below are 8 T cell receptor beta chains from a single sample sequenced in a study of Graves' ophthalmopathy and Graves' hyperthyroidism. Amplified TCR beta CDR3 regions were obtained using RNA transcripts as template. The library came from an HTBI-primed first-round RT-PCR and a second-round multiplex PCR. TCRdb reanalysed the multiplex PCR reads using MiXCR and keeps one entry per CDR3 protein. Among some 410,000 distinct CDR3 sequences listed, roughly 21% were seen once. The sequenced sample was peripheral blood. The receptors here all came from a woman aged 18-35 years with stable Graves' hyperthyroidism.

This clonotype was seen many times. CDR3 DNA sequence: TGTGCCAGCAGTTCCCCGGGACAGGGCCAAGAGACCCAGTACTTC. This gives the protein CASSSPGQGQETQYF. The chain uses TRBV12-3 or TRBV12-4 and TRBJ2-5; 9 bases agree with TRBD1. V lost 4 bases and J lost 1; bases outside the gene matches: 4. This CDR3 contains 15 residues.

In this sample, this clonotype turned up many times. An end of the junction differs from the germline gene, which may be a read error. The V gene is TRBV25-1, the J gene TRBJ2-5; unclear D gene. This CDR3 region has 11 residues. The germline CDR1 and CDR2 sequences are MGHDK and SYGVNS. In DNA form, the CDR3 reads TGTGCCAGCAGTGAATACGAGACCCAGTGCTTC. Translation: CASSEYETQCF.

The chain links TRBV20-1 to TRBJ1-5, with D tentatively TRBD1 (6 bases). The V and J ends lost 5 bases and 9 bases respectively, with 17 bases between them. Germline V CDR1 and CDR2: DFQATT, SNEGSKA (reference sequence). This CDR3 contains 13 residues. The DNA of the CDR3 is TGCAGTGCTGAGGGGGACAACGCCGCGCCCCAGCATTTT. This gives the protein CSAEGDNAAPQHF.

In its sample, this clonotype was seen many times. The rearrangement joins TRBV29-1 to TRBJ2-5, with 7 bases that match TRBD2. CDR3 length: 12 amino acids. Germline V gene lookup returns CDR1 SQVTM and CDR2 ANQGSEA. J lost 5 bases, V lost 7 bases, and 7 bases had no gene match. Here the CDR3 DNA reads TGCAGCGGGCGACTAGCTGAGGAGACCCAGTACTTC. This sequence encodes CSGRLAEETQYF.

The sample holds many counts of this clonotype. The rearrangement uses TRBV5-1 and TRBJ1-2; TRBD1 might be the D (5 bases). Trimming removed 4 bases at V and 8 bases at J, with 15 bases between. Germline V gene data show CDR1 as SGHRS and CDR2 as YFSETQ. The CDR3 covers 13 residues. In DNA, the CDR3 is TGCGCCAGCAGCCCAAGGTCAGACAGAGGCTACACCTTC. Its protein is CASSPRSDRGYTF.

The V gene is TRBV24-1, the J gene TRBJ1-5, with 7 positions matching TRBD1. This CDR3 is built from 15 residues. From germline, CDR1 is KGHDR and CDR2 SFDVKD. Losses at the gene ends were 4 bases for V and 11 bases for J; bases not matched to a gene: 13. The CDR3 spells CATSDPSQGGLSQHF. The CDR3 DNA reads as TGTGCCACCAGTGACCCGAGCCAGGGGGGTTTGTCCCAGCATTTT.

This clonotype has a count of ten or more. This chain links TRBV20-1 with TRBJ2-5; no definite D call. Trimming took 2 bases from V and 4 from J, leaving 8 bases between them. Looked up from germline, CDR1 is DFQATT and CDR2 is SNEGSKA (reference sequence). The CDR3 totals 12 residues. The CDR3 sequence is CSARNVGETQYF. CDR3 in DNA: TGCAGTGCTAGAAACGTGGGAGAGACCCAGTACTTC.

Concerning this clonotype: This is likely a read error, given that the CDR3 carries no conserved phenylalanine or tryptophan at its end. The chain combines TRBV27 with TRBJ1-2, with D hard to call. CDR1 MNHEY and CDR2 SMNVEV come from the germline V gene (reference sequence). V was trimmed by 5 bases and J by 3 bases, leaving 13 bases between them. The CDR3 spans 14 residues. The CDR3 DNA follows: TGTGCCAGCAGTGAAAAGGACTGCTACTATGGCTACACCGTC. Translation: CASSEKDCYYGYTV.